The entry below describes one T cell receptor (beta chain). This specimen belongs to a study of T cells in Graves' hyperthyroidism and ophthalmopathy. TCR beta CDR3 regions were amplified from RNA transcripts. HTBI primers were the set used in a first-round RT-PCR of the TCR CDR3. From the multiplex PCR reads, TCRdb called clonotypes with MiXCR, one entry per CDR3 protein. The data hold 700,000 to 850,000 distinct CDR3 sequences, with approximately 36% observed a single time. The CDR3 is made up of 16 amino acids. V was pared by 0 bases and J by 0 bases, with 12 bases between. In germline, CDR1 is SGDLS, CDR2 YYNGEE.

Sequencing input: blood. The TCR sequence derives from a woman in her thirties or forties with Graves' hyperthyroidism. This chain links TRBV9 with TRBJ1-1, with D perhaps TRBD1 (5 bases). Here the CDR3 reads CASSVEGTGMNTEAFF. DNA of the CDR3: TGTGCCAGCAGCGTAGAGGGGACGGGGATGAACACTGAAGCTTTCTTT.